A selection of T cell receptor beta chains follows, all from one sample in a study of Graves' ophthalmopathy and Graves' hyperthyroidism. TCRdb reprocessed the multiplex PCR reads via MiXCR and lists one record per CDR3 protein. Here the sample spans roughly 700,000 distinct CDR3 sequences, about 44% being singletons. Material: peripheral blood. The receptors derive from an adult man with Graves' ophthalmopathy. Both conserved end residues are part of each CDR3. A D gene is named only where the DNA matches it firmly. For some rows the clone size is stated as once, few or many, or as a class when expanded; others skip it.

CDR3aa: CASSQGLAQGLETQYF; CDR3nt: TGTGCCAGCAGCCAAGGTCTGGCACAGGGTCTGGAGACCCAGTACTTC; v_gene: TRBV4-2; d_gene: NA; len: 16; j_gene: TRBJ2-5; abundance: many
CDR3aa: CASSVGLAGAQTQYF; CDR3nt: TGTGCCAGCAGCGTGGGACTAGCGGGAGCCCAGACCCAGTACTTC; v_gene: TRBV7-9; d_gene: TRBD2; len: 15; j_gene: TRBJ2-5; abundance: few
CDR3aa: CASSLLWGTEAFF; CDR3nt: TGCGCCAGCAGCTTGCTCTGGGGCACTGAAGCTTTCTTT; v_gene: TRBV5-1; d_gene: NA; len: 13; j_gene: TRBJ1-1; abundance: many
CDR3aa: CASSETGVGTVGYTF; CDR3nt: TGTGCCAGCAGTGAAACAGGGGTGGGCACGGTGGGCTACACCTTC; v_gene: TRBV2; d_gene: TRBD1; len: 15; j_gene: TRBJ1-2; abundance: NA
CDR3aa: CASSAGTGNTEAFF; CDR3nt: TGCGCCAGCAGTGCGGGGACAGGGAACACTGAAGCTTTCTTT; v_gene: TRBV10-1; d_gene: TRBD1; len: 14; j_gene: TRBJ1-1; abundance: many
CDR3aa: CASRDWRVNSPLHF; CDR3nt: TGTGCCAGCAGAGATTGGAGGGTTAATTCACCCCTCCACTTT; v_gene: TRBV25-1; d_gene: NA; len: 14; j_gene: TRBJ1-6; abundance: NA
CDR3aa: CASSDSAGGTVPEKLFF; CDR3nt: TGTGCCAGCAGTGATAGTGCCGGAGGGACAGTCCCTGAAAAACTGTTTTTT; v_gene: TRBV25-1; d_gene: TRBD1; len: 17; j_gene: TRBJ1-4; abundance: NA
CDR3aa: CASSEARGYQPQHF; CDR3nt: TGTGCCAGCAGTGAAGCAAGGGGGTATCAGCCCCAGCATTTT; v_gene: TRBV2; d_gene: NA; len: 14; j_gene: TRBJ1-5; abundance: many
CDR3aa: CASSQGQNEKLFF; CDR3nt: TGTGCCAGCAGCCAAGGACAGAATGAAAAACTGTTTTTT; v_gene: TRBV7-9; d_gene: NA; len: 13; j_gene: TRBJ1-4; abundance: once
CDR3aa: CASLDQGDTEAFF; CDR3nt: TGTGCCAGCCTCGACCAGGGTGACACTGAAGCTTTCTTT; v_gene: TRBV7-9; d_gene: NA; len: 13; j_gene: TRBJ1-1; abundance: many
CDR3aa: CASSETGPSYEQYF; CDR3nt: TGTGCCAGCAGTGAGACAGGGCCGTCCTACGAGCAGTACTTC; v_gene: TRBV2; d_gene: TRBD1; len: 14; j_gene: TRBJ2-7; abundance: NA
CDR3aa: CRSVGLDEQYF; CDR3nt: TGCAGGTCGGTAGGGCTAGATGAGCAGTACTTC; v_gene: TRBV20-1; d_gene: NA; len: 11; j_gene: TRBJ2-7; abundance: few
CDR3aa: CSSAGDTAREQYF; CDR3nt: TGCAGTTCGGCCGGGGACACAGCTAGAGAGCAGTACTTC; v_gene: TRBV20-1; d_gene: NA; len: 13; j_gene: TRBJ2-7; abundance: NA
CDR3aa: CASIRRNSPLHF; CDR3nt: TGTGCCAGCATAAGACGGAATTCACCCCTCCACTTT; v_gene: TRBV28; d_gene: NA; len: 12; j_gene: TRBJ1-6; abundance: NA